Listed below are T cell receptor beta chains from one sample, sequenced in a study of somatic mutations in cytotoxic T cells in rheumatoid arthritis. Repertoires were generated with immunoSEQ multiplex PCR, while TCRdb's copy carries only in-frame clones and drops some. The sample contains roughly 25,000 clones, 70% to 85% of which appear only once. The material sequenced was CD8+ T cells sorted from blood. The receptors originated from a woman under 30 in good health. The CDR3 runs from the conserved cysteine through the conserved F or W. A D gene is named only where the DNA matches it firmly. The size field is filled for only some rows; it gives once, few, many or a size class.

.	.	TRBV14	TRBJ2-2	CASSQGSTGELFF	TGTGCCAGCAGCCAAGGCAGCACCGGGGAGCTGTTTTTT
.	.	TRBV11-2	TRBJ1-1	CASSLGYSGAFF	TGTGCCAGCAGCTTAGGTTACAGTGGGGCTTTCTTT
.	medium-sized	TRBV9	TRBJ1-1	CASRRGRGMNTEAFF	TGTGCCAGCAGAAGGGGGAGAGGGATGAACACTGAAGCTTTCTTT
.	.	TRBV7-6	TRBJ2-7	CASSLGVQAGPGPYEQYF	TGTGCCAGCAGCTTAGGGGTGCAGGCCGGCCCAGGCCCGTACGAGCAGTACTTC
.	.	TRBV4-1	TRBJ1-1	CASSQGRGEAFF	TGCGCCAGCAGCCAAGGACGAGGAGAAGCTTTCTTT
TRBD1	.	TRBV30	TRBJ1-2	CAWEQGADGYTF	TGTGCCTGGGAACAGGGGGCCGACGGCTACACCTTC
.	few	TRBV7-9	TRBJ1-6	CASSPFNSPLHF	TGTGCCAGCAGCCCTTTTAATTCACCCCTCCACTTT
TRBD1	.	TRBV27	TRBJ1-5	CASRKGGQGRYSNQPQHF	TGTGCCAGCAGGAAGGGGGGACAGGGCCGCTATAGCAATCAGCCCCAGCATTTT
TRBD1	.	TRBV9	TRBJ1-2	CASSVVGEQGYGYTF	TGTGCCAGCAGCGTAGTAGGGGAACAGGGGTATGGCTACACCTTC
.	.	TRBV5-8	TRBJ1-1	CASSLGRGNTEAFF	TGTGCCAGCAGCTTGGGACGGGGGAACACTGAAGCTTTCTTT
TRBD2	.	TRBV11-2	TRBJ2-1	CASSPSGGGNEQFF	TGTGCCAGCAGTCCTAGCGGGGGGGGCAATGAGCAGTTCTTC
TRBD1	.	TRBV6-6	TRBJ1-1	CASSYQGEGTEAFF	TGTGCCAGCAGTTACCAGGGGGAGGGCACTGAAGCTTTCTTT
.	few	TRBV7-7	TRBJ2-7	CASSLGAGPSYEQYF	TGTGCCAGCAGCTTAGGCGCAGGGCCATCCTACGAGCAGTACTTC
TRBD1	.	TRBV6-6	TRBJ2-5	CASSPGPSGGETQYF	TGTGCCAGCAGCCCCGGACCATCAGGGGGAGAGACCCAGTACTTC
.	.	TRBV7-8	TRBJ2-3	CASSLGISTSTDTQYF	TGTGCCAGCAGCTTAGGTATCTCAACTAGCACAGATACGCAGTATTTT
.	.	TRBV10-3	TRBJ2-5	CASRNSSWGKETQYF	TGTGCCTCTAGGAACAGCTCGTGGGGGAAAGAGACCCAGTACTTC
TRBD2	.	TRBV5-4	TRBJ2-3	CASSFWAGVGDTQYF	TGTGCCAGCAGCTTTTGGGCGGGAGTTGGAGATACGCAGTATTTT
.	few	TRBV29-1	TRBJ1-2	CSVEPQYGYTF	TGCAGCGTTGAACCGCAGTATGGCTACACCTTC
.	.	TRBV29-1	TRBJ2-1	CSVYTDSEYNEQFF	TGCAGCGTGTACACGGATTCAGAGTACAATGAGCAGTTCTTC
TRBD1	.	TRBV4-1	TRBJ1-2	CASSHPRTGGPFGGYTF	TGCGCCAGCAGCCATCCGAGGACAGGGGGACCCTTCGGAGGCTACACCTTC
.	.	TRBV29-1	TRBJ1-1	CSAQGEAEAFF	TGCAGCGCCCAGGGAGAAGCTGAAGCTTTCTTT
.	few	TRBV7-2	TRBJ2-2	CASSLASPTGELFF	TGTGCCAGCAGCTTAGCTTCGCCCACCGGGGAGCTGTTTTTT
TRBD1	.	TRBV27	TRBJ1-1	CASRTGATNTEAFF	TGTGCCAGCAGGACAGGGGCCACGAACACTGAAGCTTTCTTT
.	.	TRBV10-1	TRBJ1-1	CASTPAGANTEAFF	TGCGCCAGCACCCCGGCGGGGGCCAACACTGAAGCTTTCTTT
TRBD2	.	TRBV19	TRBJ2-3	CASRTTSGSADTQYF	TGTGCCAGTAGAACGACTAGCGGGAGCGCAGATACGCAGTATTTT
.	.	TRBV20-1	TRBJ2-7	CSAQGTYEQYF	TGCAGTGCTCAGGGGACCTACGAGCAGTACTTC